This TCR beta chain is drawn from a study of T cell responses to AZD1222 COVID-19 vaccine. This table comes from immunoSEQ multiplex PCR, and its TCRdb copy is limited to in-frame clones, with some not included. This sample carries around 200,000 clones, approximately 94% of them seen once, and the ten largest clones take around 1.6%. Notes on the study in general: The number of AZD1222 recipients seropositive at baseline was only five or six. An increase in Spike-specific TCR breadth and depth was observed after two AZD1222 doses. Regions left unmutated in variants are reportedly the target of nearly half of spike-specific TCRs.

Looked up from germline, CDR1 is SGDLS and CDR2 is YYNGEE. V gave up 0 bases and J gave up 5 bases; unmatched junction bases: 14. The CDR3 runs to 18 residues. Turning to this clone: Its target is not known.

The TCR sequence derives from an adult who received the AZD1222 COVID-19 vaccine. Sequences were derived from peripheral blood, sampled 28 days after the second AZD1222 dose. The gene calls are TRBV9 and TRBJ1-1; 9 nucleotides match TRBD1. Here the CDR3 reads CASSVGGTGSRERTEAFF. The CDR3 DNA reads TGTGCCAGCAGCGTAGGAGGGACAGGGAGTAGGGAGAGAACTGAAGCTTTCTTT.